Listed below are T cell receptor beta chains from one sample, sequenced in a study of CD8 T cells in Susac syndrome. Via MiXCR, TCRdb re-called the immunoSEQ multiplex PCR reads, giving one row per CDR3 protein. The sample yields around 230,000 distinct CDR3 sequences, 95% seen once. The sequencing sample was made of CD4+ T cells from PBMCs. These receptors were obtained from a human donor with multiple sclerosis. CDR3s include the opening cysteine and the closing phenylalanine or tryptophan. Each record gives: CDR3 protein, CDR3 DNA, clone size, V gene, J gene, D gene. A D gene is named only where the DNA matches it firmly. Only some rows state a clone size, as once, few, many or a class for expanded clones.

cdr3_aa: CSARDVSSGASSYNEQFF; cdr3_nt: TGCAGTGCTAGAGATGTCTCTAGCGGGGCTAGCTCCTACAATGAGCAGTTCTTC; clone_size: NA; v_call: TRBV20-1; j_call: TRBJ2-1; d_call: TRBD2
cdr3_aa: CASSLEGNYGYTF; cdr3_nt: TGCGCCAGCAGCTTGGAAGGGAACTATGGCTACACCTTC; clone_size: NA; v_call: TRBV5-1; j_call: TRBJ1-2; d_call: NA
cdr3_aa: CAWTGWAGELFF; cdr3_nt: TGTGCCTGGACAGGCTGGGCCGGGGAGCTGTTTTTT; clone_size: NA; v_call: TRBV30; j_call: TRBJ2-2; d_call: NA
cdr3_aa: CATISRMQDNYGYTF; cdr3_nt: TGTGCCACCATTTCCCGCATGCAGGATAACTATGGCTACACCTTC; clone_size: NA; v_call: TRBV24-1; j_call: TRBJ1-2; d_call: NA
cdr3_aa: CASSLVTGFDGYTF; cdr3_nt: TGTGCCAGCAGCTTGGTGACGGGTTTTGATGGCTACACCTTC; clone_size: NA; v_call: TRBV5-4; j_call: TRBJ1-2; d_call: NA
cdr3_aa: CSAGRGNSPLHF; cdr3_nt: TGCAGTGCTGGCAGGGGTAATTCACCCCTCCACTTT; clone_size: NA; v_call: TRBV20-1; j_call: TRBJ1-6; d_call: NA
cdr3_aa: CSASGPGVKAQPQHF; cdr3_nt: TGCAGTGCTAGTGGACCGGGGGTTAAGGCTCAGCCCCAGCATTTT; clone_size: once; v_call: TRBV20-1; j_call: TRBJ1-5; d_call: NA
cdr3_aa: CASSEAKVGRSYEQYF; cdr3_nt: TGTGCCAGCAGTGAAGCGAAGGTCGGAAGATCCTACGAGCAGTACTTC; clone_size: NA; v_call: TRBV2; j_call: TRBJ2-7; d_call: NA
cdr3_aa: CASSLEGVHQETQYF; cdr3_nt: TGTGCCAGCAGCCTCGAGGGGGTCCACCAAGAGACCCAGTACTTC; clone_size: NA; v_call: TRBV12-3/TRBV12-4; j_call: TRBJ2-5; d_call: NA
cdr3_aa: CASSPSGPPSRTLHF; cdr3_nt: TGTGCCAGCAGCCCCTCGGGCCCACCCTCACGTACCCTCCACTTT; clone_size: NA; v_call: TRBV12-3/TRBV12-4; j_call: TRBJ1-6; d_call: NA
cdr3_aa: CALLGRSSYNEQFF; cdr3_nt: TGTGCCTTATTAGGACGTAGCTCCTACAATGAGCAGTTCTTC; clone_size: once; v_call: TRBV30; j_call: TRBJ2-1; d_call: NA
cdr3_aa: CASSLAGGQNYGYTF; cdr3_nt: TGTGCCAGCAGCTTGGCAGGGGGACAAAACTATGGCTACACCTTC; clone_size: few; v_call: TRBV7-2; j_call: TRBJ1-2; d_call: TRBD1
cdr3_aa: CASSQELAAINEQFF; cdr3_nt: TGTGCCAGCAGCCAAGAACTAGCGGCCATCAATGAGCAGTTCTTC; clone_size: NA; v_call: TRBV3-1; j_call: TRBJ2-1; d_call: TRBD2
cdr3_aa: CASPPLDSLSSYEQYF; cdr3_nt: TGTGCCAGCCCTCCTTTGGACTCTCTCAGCTCCTACGAGCAGTACTTC; clone_size: NA; v_call: TRBV27; j_call: TRBJ2-7; d_call: NA
cdr3_aa: CASSQVPRGSNSPLHF; cdr3_nt: TGTGCCAGCAGCCAAGTCCCCAGGGGGTCGAATTCACCCCTCCACTTT; clone_size: NA; v_call: TRBV3-1; j_call: TRBJ1-6; d_call: TRBD1
cdr3_aa: CASSGYGVPYNEQFF; cdr3_nt: TGCGCCAGCAGTGGTTACGGGGTCCCCTACAATGAGCAGTTCTTC; clone_size: NA; v_call: TRBV4-1; j_call: TRBJ2-1; d_call: NA
cdr3_aa: CSVELQGKWTEAFF; cdr3_nt: TGCAGCGTTGAACTGCAGGGGAAGTGGACTGAAGCTTTCTTT; clone_size: NA; v_call: TRBV29-1; j_call: TRBJ1-1; d_call: NA
cdr3_aa: CASSLFRTGNEQFF; cdr3_nt: TGTGCCAGCAGCTTATTCAGGACGGGCAATGAGCAGTTCTTC; clone_size: once; v_call: TRBV11-1; j_call: TRBJ2-1; d_call: NA
cdr3_aa: CAWSVRQTYSYEQYF; cdr3_nt: TGTGCCTGGAGTGTTAGGCAAACGTACTCCTACGAGCAGTACTTC; clone_size: NA; v_call: TRBV30; j_call: TRBJ2-7; d_call: NA
cdr3_aa: CSARGGSGRAGGEQYF; cdr3_nt: TGCAGTGCTAGAGGGGGTAGCGGGAGGGCCGGTGGGGAGCAGTACTTC; clone_size: NA; v_call: TRBV20-1; j_call: TRBJ2-7; d_call: TRBD2
cdr3_aa: CASSPDLRYEQYF; cdr3_nt: TGTGCCAGCAGCCCGGATCTCAGGTACGAGCAGTACTTC; clone_size: NA; v_call: TRBV14; j_call: TRBJ2-7; d_call: NA
cdr3_aa: CASSQEGTGGETQYF; cdr3_nt: TGTGCCAGCAGCCAAGAAGGCACGGGAGGAGAGACCCAGTACTTC; clone_size: NA; v_call: TRBV4-2; j_call: TRBJ2-5; d_call: TRBD2
cdr3_aa: CATLRQGTNYGYTF; cdr3_nt: TGTGCCACCCTCCGCCAGGGGACCAACTATGGCTACACCTTC; clone_size: NA; v_call: TRBV3-1; j_call: TRBJ1-2; d_call: NA
cdr3_aa: CASSRWGVGETQYF; cdr3_nt: TGTGCCAGCAGCCGCTGGGGGGTAGGAGAGACCCAGTACTTC; clone_size: NA; v_call: TRBV5-4; j_call: TRBJ2-5; d_call: NA